This TCR beta chain appears in the sequencing data of a study of human T cells and chemical hapten exposure. Across the whole study: Weekly diphenylcyclopropenone doses were given to patients' scalps across the approximately 25-week study.

The ends were cut back, 4 bases at V and 2 bases at J, with 9 bases in the middle. Germline CDR1 and CDR2: SGHNT and YYREEE (reference sequence). This CDR3 spans 13 amino acids. Study results and caveats: Against controls, expanded TCRs gave rise to significantly more large CDR3 similarity clusters. Positive correlation was observed between PT1 expanded TCR counts and patch test score.

Regarding time point: patch test 1, 2 weeks after DPC sensitization. Documented treatment: therapeutic diphenylcyclopropenone sensitization with weekly scalp DPC. TCRdb reanalysed the RACE reads using MiXCR and keeps one entry per CDR3 protein. This sample has approximately 74,000 distinct CDR3 sequences; 32% occur once, and the top ten carry around 8.9%. Only a few counts were recorded for this clonotype. Its antigen is undetermined. This sample comprised whole blood, obtained in connection with sensitization to the hapten diphenylcyclopropenone (DPC). J is TRBJ2-5 and V is TRBV5-4; tentative D call: TRBD1 (5 bases). The receptor's source is a middle-aged man with alopecia areata. Some clones in this sample may be carry-over from other donors' samples. The CDR3 sequence: CASSLTDQETQYF. The CDR3, as DNA: TGTGCCAGCAGCCTGACAGATCAAGAGACCCAGTACTTC.